This is a list of T cell receptor beta chains from one sample in a study of identical twins. TCRdb processed the 5' RACE reads anew with MiXCR; each CDR3 protein has one entry. This sample has 350,000 or so distinct CDR3 sequences, with 10% to 15% found just once. The sample also formed part of further work on yellow fever vaccine responses in identical twins.

Sequencing was performed on CD8+ T cells sorted from blood. All receptors derive from a woman aged 18-29 years in good health. Both conserved end residues are part of each CDR3. D genes are given only for firm matches. Where a row states a size, it is once, few, many or the class of an expanded clone; other rows omit it.

d_call,v_call,j_call,clone_size,cdr3_nt,cdr3_aa
.,TRBV4-2,TRBJ2-1,few,TGTGCCAGCAGCCAAGGAGACCATGAGCAGTTCTTC,CASSQGDHEQFF
TRBD1,TRBV27,TRBJ2-5,few,TGTGCCAGCAGTCGACAGGGAAGGGAGACCCAGTACTTC,CASSRQGRETQYF
.,TRBV2,TRBJ2-7,few,TGTGCCAGCAGTGGGGTGGACGAGCAGTACTTC,CASSGVDEQYF
TRBD1,TRBV2,TRBJ2-7,.,TGTGCCAGCAGTGAAACAACCGGGACAGGGGAATCCGAGCAGTACTTC,CASSETTGTGESEQYF
.,TRBV28,TRBJ2-5,many,TGTGCCAGCAGCCAGGAAGAGACCCAGTACTTC,CASSQEETQYF
.,TRBV2,TRBJ2-7,.,TGTGCCAGCAGTGGCTTCGGAGGGCAGTCCTACGAGCAGTACTTC,CASSGFGGQSYEQYF
TRBD1,TRBV28,TRBJ2-1,.,TGTGCCAGCAGCTATGGCCCGGACAGGGGATTCGAGGTTGGGGATGAGCAGTTCTTC,CASSYGPDRGFEVGDEQFF
.,TRBV4-1,TRBJ2-6,many,TGCGCCAGCAGCCAAGATTTCGCCTCTGGGGCCAACGTCCTGACTTTC,CASSQDFASGANVLTF
.,TRBV11-1,TRBJ2-5,.,TGTGCCAGCAGCTTGCGTCCAACCCCCACCTGGAACAATTCGCGGGAGACCCAGTACTTC,CASSLRPTPTWNNSRETQYF
.,TRBV20-1,TRBJ1-1,.,TGCAGTGCTAGAGGGGGGAACACTGAAGCTTTCTTT,CSARGGNTEAFF
.,TRBV11-2,TRBJ2-5,many,TGTGCCAGCATCACAGACAGGCTCCTGGGGGAGACCCAGTACTTC,CASITDRLLGETQYF
.,TRBV28,TRBJ2-2,few,TGTGCCAGCAGTTTTGGTACATCGGGCACCGGGGAGCTGTTTTTT,CASSFGTSGTGELFF
.,TRBV5-6,TRBJ2-7,.,TGTGCCAGCAGCTTTTACGGGGGCGAGCAGTACTTC,CASSFYGGEQYF
.,TRBV21-1,TRBJ2-5,.,TGTGCCAGCAGCAAAGCGCAGGCGGCCGCAGTCCCGCAAGAGACCCAGTACTTC,CASSKAQAAAVPQETQYF
TRBD1,TRBV25-1,TRBJ2-1,many,TGTGCCAGCAGTGAGGGGTGGGACAGGGGTCCCTACAATGAGCAGTTCTTC,CASSEGWDRGPYNEQFF
TRBD1,TRBV7-9,TRBJ2-7,.,TGTGCCAGCAGCTTGGGCAGGGGGCTGAACGAGCAGTACTTC,CASSLGRGLNEQYF
TRBD2,TRBV5-1,TRBJ2-7,few,TGCGCCAGCAGCTTAACGAGACTAGCGGGAGGACACGAGCAGTACTTC,CASSLTRLAGGHEQYF
.,TRBV6-5,TRBJ2-1,.,TGTGCCAGCAGTGACCCCGTTAATGAGCAGTTCTTC,CASSDPVNEQFF
.,TRBV6-5,TRBJ2-1,.,TGTGCCAGCAGTTACTCGAGGAGCGAGCAGTTCTTC,CASSYSRSEQFF
.,TRBV5-1,TRBJ1-1,many,TGCGCCAGCAGCGGGGGGGAATTCATGAACACTGAAGCTTTCTTT,CASSGGEFMNTEAFF
TRBD2,TRBV11-1,TRBJ2-1,.,TGTGCCAGCAGCTTAGGGGTTGCGTGGACTAGCGGGAGAGGAACTCGGGATGAGCAGTTCTTC,CASSLGVAWTSGRGTRDEQFF
TRBD1,TRBV7-6,TRBJ2-1,.,TGTGCCAGCAGCTTAACCGGGACAGGGGACCACAATGAGCAGTTCTTC,CASSLTGTGDHNEQFF